The rows below give T cell receptor beta chains drawn from one sample of a study of T cells in Graves' hyperthyroidism and ophthalmopathy. MiXCR was run by TCRdb on the multiplex PCR reads, yielding one entry per CDR3 protein. The repertoire holds about 200,000 distinct CDR3 sequences, about a sixth seen once, with around 52% in the top ten. The sequencing input was blood. Source of these receptors: a woman aged 45-59 years with Graves' hyperthyroidism. Both conserved end residues are part of each CDR3. A D gene is named only where the DNA matches it firmly. The listing skips clone size in some rows; elsewhere it reads once, few, many or a size class.

.	TRBJ2-1	few	TRBV9	TGTGCCAGCAGCGTAGTACCGCAGGGAAGCAATGAGCAGTTCTTC	CASSVVPQGSNEQFF
.	TRBJ1-1	many	TRBV7-8	TGTGCCAGCAGCTTAGGCAGGGGTTGGAACACTGAAGCTTTCTTT	CASSLGRGWNTEAFF
TRBD2	TRBJ2-1	few	TRBV9	TGTGCCAGCAGCGTAGACGGGACTAGCCTTGGGTTGTTCTTC	CASSVDGTSLGLFF
.	TRBJ1-1	many	TRBV28	TGTGCCAGCAGTTATATGGCCTTGAAGGACACTGAAGCTTTCTTT	CASSYMALKDTEAFF
.	TRBJ1-1	many	TRBV7-8	TGTGCCAGCAGCGAGAGCAGGGGCACTATGAACACTGAAGCTTTCTTT	CASSESRGTMNTEAFF
TRBD2	TRBJ2-3	many	TRBV20-1	TGCAGTGCTAGAGACCTAAAACCCCCAGCGGGAGTGGGGGATACGCAGTATTTT	CSARDLKPPAGVGDTQYF
.	TRBJ1-1	.	TRBV2	TGTGCCAGCAGAAGACAAATTGTACTTGACACTGAAGCTTTCTTT	CASRRQIVLDTEAFF
.	TRBJ1-2	many	TRBV3-1	TGTGCCAGCAGCCAAGTGGAGGTCCGCGGCTACACCTTC	CASSQVEVRGYTF
.	TRBJ2-3	many	TRBV27	TGTGCCAGCAGTTTACTTAGGTGGGGGCAGGAAAACACAGATACGCAGTATTTT	CASSLLRWGQENTDTQYF
.	TRBJ2-5	many	TRBV11-2	TGTGCCAGCAGCCCAAACGGGGCGGGGGAGACCCAGTACTTC	CASSPNGAGETQYF
TRBD2	TRBJ2-1	many	TRBV6-2/TRBV6-3	TGTGCCAGCAGTTACGGGAAGGGGGCGCGGGAGGGCCTGAATGAGCAGTTCTTC	CASSYGKGAREGLNEQFF
.	TRBJ2-5	few	TRBV3-1	TGTGCCAGCAGCCAAGAGTTGGACAGACTGTACCAAGAGACCCAGTACTTC	CASSQELDRLYQETQYF
.	TRBJ2-2	.	TRBV5-1	TGCGCCAGCAGCTTGGGATGGTTACGGCTAAACACCGGGGAGCTGTTTTTT	CASSLGWLRLNTGELFF
TRBD1	TRBJ1-5	many	TRBV29-1	TGCAGCGTTGGGCAGGGGGCGGGTCAGCCCCAGCATTTT	CSVGQGAGQPQHF
.	TRBJ2-5	many	TRBV12-3/TRBV12-4	TGTGCCAGCAGTTTAGTCCCCGGGACTGGGGAGACCCAGTACTTC	CASSLVPGTGETQYF
TRBD1	TRBJ2-4	.	TRBV6-2/TRBV6-3	TGTGCCAGCAGGGGGGACAGGTTGGCCATCAACATTCAGTACTTC	CASRGDRLAINIQYF
TRBD1	TRBJ2-7	many	TRBV20-1	TGCAGTGCTATCGTTCCGGGACAGGTCTACGAGCAGTACTTC	CSAIVPGQVYEQYF
.	TRBJ2-6	few	TRBV7-8	TGTGCCAGCAGGACAGGGAGGGCTGGGGCCAACGTCCTGACTTTC	CASRTGRAGANVLTF
.	TRBJ1-5	.	TRBV27	TGTGCCAGCAGTGACGGGGTTTATAGCAATCAGCCCCAGCATTTT	CASSDGVYSNQPQHF
.	TRBJ1-1	many	TRBV20-1	TGCAGTGCTAAGGCTCACACTGAAGCTTTCTTT	CSAKAHTEAFF
.	TRBJ2-7	.	TRBV6-2/TRBV6-3	TGTGCCAGCAACGCTCGTCGTAGCCGAGGGTCCTACGAGCAGTACTTC	CASNARRSRGSYEQYF
.	TRBJ1-5	many	TRBV6-2/TRBV6-3	TGTGCCAGCAGCTACCGAAGGGGGACGGAGGATAGCAATCAGCCCCAGCATTTT	CASSYRRGTEDSNQPQHF
TRBD2	TRBJ2-3	many	TRBV6-1	TGTGCCAGCAGTTCCCCCAGCGGGGCCACAGATACGCAGTATTTT	CASSSPSGATDTQYF
TRBD1	TRBJ1-1	.	TRBV30	TGTGCCTGGAGTTACAAAGGGGGCTATGAAGCTTTCTTT	CAWSYKGGYEAFF
.	TRBJ1-2	few	TRBV2	TGTGCCAGCAGTGAGCGGGGAATCGGCTACACCTTC	CASSERGIGYTF
.	TRBJ1-5	many	TRBV7-2	TGTGCCAGCAGCGTAGAGAGCAATCAGCCCCAGCATTTT	CASSVESNQPQHF